Listed below are T cell receptor beta chains from one sample, sequenced in a study of CD8+ T cells in alopecia areata. Profiled with immunoSEQ multiplex PCR; TCRdb holds only in-frame clones, not every one. This sample yields about 260,000 clones, of which roughly 60% are seen a single time; 0.75% to 0.95% belongs to the top ten. Sequences were derived from CD4+ T cells sorted from blood, sampled at approximately week 52, from a patient treated with tofacitinib. The source is a human donor with alopecia areata. CDR3s leave out the opening cysteine and the closing phenylalanine or tryptophan. Fields, in order: J gene, V gene, CDR3 protein.

J: TRBJ2-2; V: TRBV6-5; CDR3: ASSPTPNTGELF
J: TRBJ1-2; V: TRBV4-3; CDR3: ASSPRGTGHGYT
J: TRBJ2-5; V: TRBV7-9; CDR3: ASSLARETQY
J: TRBJ1-4; V: TRBV27; CDR3: ASSLWGNEKLF
J: TRBJ1-1; V: TRBV5-6; CDR3: ASSLLAEAF
J: TRBJ2-3; V: TRBV10-3; CDR3: AIRDGTDTQY
J: TRBJ2-2; V: TRBV18; CDR3: ASSPGQVFGNGELF
J: TRBJ2-1; V: TRBV4-1; CDR3: ASSQGLKGGRPYNEQF
J: TRBJ1-2; V: TRBV12-5; CDR3: ASGSRAYGYT
J: TRBJ1-2; V: TRBV25-1; CDR3: ASSRDLVGYT
J: TRBJ2-2; V: TRBV30; CDR3: ARDSGLPGELF
J: TRBJ2-3; V: TRBV2; CDR3: ASRGRGTDTQY
J: TRBJ2-5; V: TRBV29-1; CDR3: SALVDREETQY
J: TRBJ2-1; V: TRBV15; CDR3: ATSPVGFSGAYNEQF
J: TRBJ1-6; V: TRBV5-6; CDR3: ASSHGGQGSPLH
J: TRBJ2-5; V: TRBV2; CDR3: ASSGQPLWETQY
J: TRBJ2-7; V: TRBV30; CDR3: AWSPGQGYEQY
J: TRBJ2-1; V: TRBV9; CDR3: ASSTTGAYNEQF
J: TRBJ2-4; V: TRBV9; CDR3: ASSVGTSSRNIQY
J: TRBJ2-3; V: TRBV13; CDR3: ASSYRTGRDTQY
J: TRBJ2-3; V: TRBV11-2; CDR3: ASSLRQAGSDTQY
J: TRBJ2-3; V: TRBV12-5; CDR3: ASARWLAGAITDTQY
J: TRBJ2-5; V: TRBV5-1; CDR3: ASRDRSQETQY
J: TRBJ2-7; V: TRBV6-5; CDR3: ASSRTGTYEQY
J: TRBJ1-1; V: TRBV30; CDR3: AWSKGRENTEAF
J: TRBJ2-7; V: TRBV19; CDR3: ASSIGRIGGYEQY
J: TRBJ2-1; V: TRBV29-1; CDR3: SVEPDYYNEQF
J: TRBJ2-1; V: TRBV4-1; CDR3: ASSQGQGVIDEQF
J: TRBJ2-5; V: TRBV29-1; CDR3: SVEQGSETQY
J: TRBJ1-5; V: TRBV9; CDR3: ASSLDGNSNQPQH
J: TRBJ1-1; V: TRBV6-6; CDR3: ASTGQGYTEAF
J: TRBJ1-5; V: TRBV30; CDR3: AWSGYREDGNQPQH
J: TRBJ2-3; V: TRBV7-8; CDR3: ASSPGTIGTDTQY
J: TRBJ2-3; V: TRBV9; CDR3: ASSFGPPDTQY
J: TRBJ1-2; V: TRBV18; CDR3: ASSRGVRQGTGYT
J: TRBJ2-5; V: TRBV6-5; CDR3: ASSYSEVGVRTQY
J: TRBJ2-3; V: TRBV7-2; CDR3: ASSSRRHSTDTQY
J: TRBJ2-4; V: TRBV19; CDR3: ASSIETGWKFQY
J: TRBJ2-5; V: TRBV2; CDR3: ASSERQGVWATQY
J: TRBJ2-1; V: TRBV30; CDR3: ALEGGPYNEQF
J: TRBJ1-5; V: TRBV15; CDR3: ATSRGNQPQH
J: TRBJ2-7; V: TRBV5-1; CDR3: ASSRETRSGEQY
J: TRBJ2-1; V: TRBV5-1; CDR3: ASSPPGNEQF
J: TRBJ1-1; V: TRBV2; CDR3: ASRVDRNTEAF
J: TRBJ2-5; V: TRBV2; CDR3: ASSLQGGETQY
J: TRBJ2-1; V: TRBV29-1; CDR3: SVLSVVYNEQF
J: TRBJ1-1; V: TRBV7-8; CDR3: ASSLAPGLFTEAF
J: TRBJ2-7; V: TRBV5-1; CDR3: ASSLGPRDEQY
J: TRBJ2-7; V: TRBV30; CDR3: AWRGRSYEQY
J: TRBJ1-2; V: TRBV29-1; CDR3: SAGDSGNGYT
J: TRBJ1-5; V: TRBV7-2; CDR3: ASSSGQGNQPQH
J: TRBJ2-7; V: TRBV6-5; CDR3: ASSERRAYEQY
J: TRBJ2-7; V: TRBV5-4; CDR3: ASSSGGSSYEQY
J: TRBJ2-7; V: TRBV25-1; CDR3: ASSSGGATEQY
J: TRBJ2-7; V: TRBV4-1; CDR3: ASSQIDRGGAEQY
J: TRBJ1-1; V: TRBV29-1; CDR3: SVRETGGPNTEAF
J: TRBJ2-7; V: TRBV7-9; CDR3: ASSPTWGPSYEQY
J: TRBJ1-1; V: TRBV5-6; CDR3: ASSPGQGPAF
J: TRBJ2-3; V: TRBV9; CDR3: ASSVVGWPTDTQY